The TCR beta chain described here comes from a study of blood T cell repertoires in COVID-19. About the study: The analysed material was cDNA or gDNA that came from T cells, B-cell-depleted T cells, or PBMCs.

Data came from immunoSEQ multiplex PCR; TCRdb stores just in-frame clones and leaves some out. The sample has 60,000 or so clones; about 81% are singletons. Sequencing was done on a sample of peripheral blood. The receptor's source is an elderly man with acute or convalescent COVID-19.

CDR3 protein: CASRRSGLHSYEQYF. DNA of the CDR3: TGTGCCAGCAGAAGAAGCGGGTTACACTCCTACGAGCAGTACTTC. V gene TRBV6-5 combines with J gene TRBJ2-7; D perhaps matches TRBD2 (6 bases). The CDR3 is 15 residues long. V shed 6 bases and J shed 0 bases, with 15 bases lying between them. Germline V CDR1 and CDR2: MNHEY, SVGAGI.